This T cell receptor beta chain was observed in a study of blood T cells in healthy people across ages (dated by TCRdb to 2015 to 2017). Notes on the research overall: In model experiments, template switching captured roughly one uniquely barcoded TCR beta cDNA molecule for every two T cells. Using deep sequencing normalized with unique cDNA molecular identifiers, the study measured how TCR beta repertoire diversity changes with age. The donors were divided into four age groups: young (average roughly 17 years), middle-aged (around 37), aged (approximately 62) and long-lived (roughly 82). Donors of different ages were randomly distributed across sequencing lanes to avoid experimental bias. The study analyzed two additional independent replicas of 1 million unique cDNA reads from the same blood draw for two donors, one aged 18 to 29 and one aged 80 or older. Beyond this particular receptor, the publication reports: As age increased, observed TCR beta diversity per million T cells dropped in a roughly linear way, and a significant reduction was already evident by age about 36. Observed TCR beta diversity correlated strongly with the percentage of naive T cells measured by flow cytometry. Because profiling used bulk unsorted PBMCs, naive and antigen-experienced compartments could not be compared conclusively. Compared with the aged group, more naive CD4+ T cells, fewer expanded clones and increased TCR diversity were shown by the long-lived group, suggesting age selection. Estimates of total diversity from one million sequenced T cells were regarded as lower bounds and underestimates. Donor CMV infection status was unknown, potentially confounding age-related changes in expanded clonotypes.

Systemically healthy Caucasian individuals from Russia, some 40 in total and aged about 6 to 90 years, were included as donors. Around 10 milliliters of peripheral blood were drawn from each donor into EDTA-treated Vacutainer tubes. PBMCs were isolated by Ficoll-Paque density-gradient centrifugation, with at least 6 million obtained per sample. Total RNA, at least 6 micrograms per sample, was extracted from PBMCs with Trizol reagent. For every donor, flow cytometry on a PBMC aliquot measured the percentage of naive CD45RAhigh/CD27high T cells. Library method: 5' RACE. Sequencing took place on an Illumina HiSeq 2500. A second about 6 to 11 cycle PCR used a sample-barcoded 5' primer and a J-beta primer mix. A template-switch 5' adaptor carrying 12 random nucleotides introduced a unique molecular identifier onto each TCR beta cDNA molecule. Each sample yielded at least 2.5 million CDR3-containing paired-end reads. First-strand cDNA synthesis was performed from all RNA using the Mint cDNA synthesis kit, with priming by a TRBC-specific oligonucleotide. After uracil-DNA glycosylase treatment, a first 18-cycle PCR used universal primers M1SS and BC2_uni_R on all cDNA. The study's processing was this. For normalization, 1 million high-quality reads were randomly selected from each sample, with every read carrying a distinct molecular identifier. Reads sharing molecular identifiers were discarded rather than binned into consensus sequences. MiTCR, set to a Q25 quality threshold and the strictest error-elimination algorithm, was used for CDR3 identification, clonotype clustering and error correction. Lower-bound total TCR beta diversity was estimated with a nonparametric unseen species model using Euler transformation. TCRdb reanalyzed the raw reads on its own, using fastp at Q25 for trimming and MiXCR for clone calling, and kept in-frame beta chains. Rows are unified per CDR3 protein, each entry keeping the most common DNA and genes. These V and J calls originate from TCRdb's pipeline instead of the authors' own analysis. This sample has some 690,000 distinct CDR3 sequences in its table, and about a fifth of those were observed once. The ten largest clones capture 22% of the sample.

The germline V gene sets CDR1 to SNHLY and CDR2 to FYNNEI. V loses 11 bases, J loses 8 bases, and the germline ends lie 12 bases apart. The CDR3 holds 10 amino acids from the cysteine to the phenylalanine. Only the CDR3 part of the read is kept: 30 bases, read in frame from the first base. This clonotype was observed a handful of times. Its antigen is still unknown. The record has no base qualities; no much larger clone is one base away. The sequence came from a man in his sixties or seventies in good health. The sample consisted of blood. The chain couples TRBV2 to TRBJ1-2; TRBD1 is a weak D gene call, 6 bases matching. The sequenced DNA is TGTGCCGTACCCGACAGGGGCTACACCTTC. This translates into CAVPDRGYTF.